The 13 T cell receptor beta chains below come from one sample, sequenced in a study of blood T cell repertoires in COVID-19 (dated by TCRdb to 2020 to 2021). The library was built by means of the immunoSEQ multiplex PCR assay. As stored in TCRdb, this immuneACCESS dataset retains in-frame rearrangements with V and J assigned. A fraction of the clones does not appear; measured against another copy, unresolved V genes explain less than half of the discrepancy, and the remainder lacks a known reason. This sample holds some 45,000 clones; almost 85% were observed only once. Around an eighth of the sample lies in the top ten. The specimen was peripheral blood. These receptors were obtained from a human donor in a cohort sampled during active COVID-19.

This rearrangement joins TRBV5-1 to TRBJ2-1; 7 nucleotides agree with TRBD2. V lost 0 bases to trimming and J lost 7 bases; unmatched junction nucleotides: 13. Germline CDR1 is SGHRS and CDR2 is YFSETQ. The CDR3 length is 17 residues. This CDR3 is CASSLALGAGYNNEQFF. The CDR3 DNA follows: TGCGCCAGCAGCTTGGCCCTAGGAGCGGGATATAATAATGAGCAGTTCTTC. Combining the CDR3 with reference TRBV5-1 and TRBJ2-1 gives the whole variable domain KAGVTQTPRYLIKTRGQQVTLSCSPISGHRSVSWYQQTPGQGLQFLFEYFSETQRNKGNFPGRFSGRQFSNSRSEMNVSTLELGDSALYLCASSLALGAGYNNEQFFGPGTRLTVL.

The gene calls are TRBV28 and TRBJ2-7; 7 nucleotides agree with TRBD1. CDR3 size: 16 residues. Germline loops: CDR1 MDHEN, CDR2 SYDVKM. With 6 bases clipped from V and 1 base from J, the junction kept 12 bases outside the gene matches. CDR3 amino acids: CASRRSTGISSYEQYF. CDR3 nucleotide sequence: TGTGCCAGCAGACGCTCGACAGGGATAAGTTCCTACGAGCAGTACTTC.

This sequence joins TRBV5-1 and TRBJ2-5, with D possibly being TRBD2 (5 bases). The CDR3 loop spans 15 amino acids. Germline loops: CDR1 SGHRS, CDR2 YFSETQ. Trimming took 0 bases from V and 2 from J, leaving 11 bases between them. In DNA form, the CDR3 reads TGCGCCAGCAGCTTGGCCGCGGGTGGGCAAGAGACCCAGTACTTC. Encoded protein: CASSLAAGGQETQYF.

This sequence joins TRBV30 and TRBJ1-1; TRBD1 aligns across 11 bases. With V trimmed by 5 bases and J by 5 bases, 13 bases remained unmatched. Germline CDR1 and CDR2: GTSNPN and SVGIG (reference sequence). The CDR3 sequence is 16 residues long. CDR3 DNA sequence: TGTGCCTGGGGCCTGGACAGGGGGCCTAGTAGGACTGAAGCTTTCTTT. Translated, it gives CAWGLDRGPSRTEAFF.

This chain links TRBV7-7 with TRBJ2-1; 10 bases are shared with TRBD2. This CDR3 has 12 residues. The germline gives CDR1 SSHAT, CDR2 FNYEAQ (reference sequence). The DNA for the CDR3 is TGTGCACTAGCGGGAAGAAGGGATGAGCAGTTCTTC. It encodes CALAGRRDEQFF. The variable domain in full, with the rest retrieved from reference TRBV7-7 and TRBJ2-1, is GAGVSQSPRYKVTKRGQDVTLRCDPISSHATLYWYQQALGQGPEFLTYFNYEAQPDKSGLPSDRFSAERPEGSISTLTIQRTEQRDSAMYRCALAGRRDEQFFGPGTRLTVL.

This clone was counted a single time. The V and J genes are TRBV10-3 and TRBJ1-1; the match to TRBD1 covers 9 bases. The CDR3 totals 16 residues. Germline V lookup: CDR1 ENHRY, CDR2 SYGVKD. The V segment lost 2 bases and the J segment 11 bases; nucleotides outside the gene matches: 15. As DNA, the CDR3 is TGTGCCATCAGTGAGAATCCGGGACAGGGCTTGGTAGGGGCTTTCTTT. It specifies CAISENPGQGLVGAFF.

The chain carries TRBV2 and TRBJ2-2; 8 bases align to TRBD2. J was trimmed by 6 bases and V by 3 bases; bases with no gene match: 6. Germline loops: CDR1 SNHLY, CDR2 FYNNEI. This CDR3 region has 15 residues. The CDR3, as DNA: TGTGCCAGCAGTGATCCAGCGGGAGTATCCGGGGAGCTGTTTTTT. Its translation is CASSDPAGVSGELFF.

V and J are TRBV18 and TRBJ2-7; a weak D match, TRBD2 (6 bases). This CDR3 is 15 amino acids long. Deletions cut 0 bases from V and 1 base from J, with 10 bases between. Germline-derived CDR1 and CDR2 are KGHSH and LQKENI. CDR3 sequence reads: CASSPPSGPSYEQYF. DNA of the CDR3: TGTGCCAGCTCACCACCGAGCGGGCCATCCTACGAGCAGTACTTC.

The V and J genes are TRBV5-4 and TRBJ1-6, with a tentative D call TRBD1 (6 bases). Between the trimmed V and J ends, which lost 4 bases and 5 bases, there was a span of 13 bases. Germline CDR1 is SGHNT and CDR2 is YYREEE (reference sequence). The CDR3 is 15 residues long. CDR3 loop: CASSPWTDDNSPLHF. DNA of the CDR3: TGTGCCAGCAGCCCCTGGACAGATGATAATTCACCCCTCCACTTT.

V and J are TRBV5-8 and TRBJ2-5; no reliable D call. V gave up 1 base and J gave up 5 bases, with 12 bases separating them. CDR3 length equals 14 residues. The germline V gene has CDR1 SGHTS and CDR2 YDEGEE. The CDR3 coding sequence is TGTGCCAGCAGCTTGAGTACTCTCGGGGAGACCCAGTACTTC. Translated, it gives CASSLSTLGETQYF.

The genes are TRBV5-1 and TRBJ2-1, with D unclear. The CDR3 totals 14 residues. V was clipped by 2 bases and J by 3 bases, with 9 bases between them. The germline V gene encodes CDR1 SGHRS and CDR2 YFSETQ. The CDR3 sequence: CASSFEADYNEQFF. Written as DNA, the CDR3 is TGCGCCAGCAGCTTTGAGGCGGACTACAATGAGCAGTTCTTC.

This chain connects TRBV5-8 to TRBJ2-3; 11 bases are shared with TRBD2. The CDR3 has 16 amino acids. V lost 0 bases to trimming and J lost 4 bases; unmatched junction nucleotides: 4. The germline V gene has CDR1 SGHTS and CDR2 YDEGEE. The CDR3 here is CASSLEPSGRPDTQYF. In DNA, the CDR3 is TGTGCCAGCAGCTTGGAGCCTAGCGGGAGGCCAGATACGCAGTATTTT.

The genes are TRBV29-1 and TRBJ1-2; 10 nucleotides align to TRBD1. Unmatched junction bases numbered 9, after V lost 4 bases and J lost 4 bases. The CDR3 extends over 15 amino acids. Germline loops: CDR1 SQVTM, CDR2 ANQGSEA. CDR3 amino acids: CSVGKGTGEFYGYTF. The CDR3 nucleotides are TGCAGCGTTGGAAAGGGGACAGGGGAATTCTATGGCTACACCTTC.